This T cell receptor beta chain was recovered during a study of prognosis after radiotherapy for stage I lung cancer. Study at large: Each non-small cell lung cancer patient was deemed medically inoperable. The study delivered radiotherapy as SBRT in 3 to 5 fractions, with a biologically effective dose of at least 100 Gy.

This clonotype was seen ten or more times. Two-round multiplex PCR on genomic DNA was the method by which TCR beta CDR3 was amplified. First-round PCR used primers specific to each TRBV and TRBJ gene. MiXCR, applied by TCRdb to the multiplex PCR reads, yields one record per CDR3 protein. The table includes 20,000 to 30,000 distinct CDR3 sequences, roughly 41% detected once. The sequence derives from a donor over 45 with non-small cell lung cancer. The sample was PBMCs, taken before or after stereotactic body radiation therapy (not recorded which).

In DNA, the CDR3 is TGTGCCAGCAGTTTCGGGCTATCTGGTGGCTACACCTTC. Protein: CASSFGLSGGYTF. The chain combines TRBV12-3 or TRBV12-4 with TRBJ1-2; D is ambiguous. Trimming left V 3 bases short and J 7 bases short, with 12 bases between. The CDR3 consists of 13 residues.